What follows are 5 T cell receptor beta chains derived from one specimen sequenced in a study of sequential checkpoint blockade in melanoma. Method: immunoSEQ multiplex PCR; TCRdb's copy keeps in-frame clones and lacks some. The sample includes about 15,000 clones, approximately 80% of them seen just once. Treatment in this sample: randomized to nivolumab then ipilimumab (arm A) or the reverse (arm B). Sequencing used CD8+ T cells sorted from blood (inferred from file names), obtained from a patient given nivolumab and ipilimumab in sequence. Every receptor here comes from a human donor with melanoma.

The chain joins TRBV6-5 to TRBJ2-2; D uncertain. Germline V lookup: CDR1 MNHEY, CDR2 SVGAGI. The CDR3 consists of 13 residues. V was shortened by 2 bases and J by 10 bases, with 11 bases between the two germline ends. CDR3 sequence: CASSYATELELFF. In DNA form, the CDR3 reads TGTGCCAGCAGTTACGCAACAGAGTTGGAGCTGTTTTTT.

J is TRBJ2-3 and V is TRBV4-2; 10 bases line up with TRBD2. This CDR3 spans 16 amino acids. V trimming: 0 bases; J trimming: 5 bases; junction bases outside the gene matches: 5. The germline V gene encodes CDR1 LGHNA and CDR2 YNFKEQ. The CDR3 DNA sequence: TGTGCCAGCAGCCAAGAAAGCGGGGGGGCCAAAGATACGCAGTATTTT. Its translation: CASSQESGGAKDTQYF.

V is TRBV7-9 and J is TRBJ2-6, with 7 bases lining up with TRBD1. The CDR3 extends over 16 amino acids. Trimming cost V 4 bases and J 4 bases; bases outside gene matches: 7. Germline lookup yields CDR1 SEHNR and CDR2 FQNEAQ (reference sequence). The CDR3 reads CASSSTGTDGANVLTF. CDR3 sequence (DNA): TGTGCCAGCAGCTCGACAGGGACGGACGGGGCCAACGTCCTGACTTTC.

The gene calls are TRBV19 and TRBJ2-5; 10 positions match TRBD1. The better agreement between TRBJ2-7 and the DNA end casts doubt on the J call. The length of the CDR3 is 15 residues. Per the germline V gene, CDR1 is LNHDA and CDR2 is SQIVND (reference sequence). The CDR3 nucleotides read TGTGCCACCGCCCCGGGACAGGGGTTCTCCTACGAGCAGTACTTC. Its translation: CATAPGQGFSYEQYF.

The rearrangement uses TRBV27 and TRBJ2-5, with 7 bases fitting TRBD2. The V gene end was trimmed by 5 bases and the J gene end by 2 bases; junction bases not matched to a gene: 8. The CDR3 length is 15 residues. CDR1 is MNHEY, CDR2 SMNVEV, per germline (reference sequence). CDR3 nucleotides: TGTGCCAGCAGTCCCAGCGGGATACCTCAAGAGACCCAGTACTTC. Translation gives CASSPSGIPQETQYF.